This entry is about one T cell receptor beta chain. The sorted Tregs were CD4+CD25+CD127-/low cells. Germline CDR1 SGDLS, CDR2 YYNGEE. The CDR3 runs to 14 residues. Trimming removed 2 bases from V and 0 bases from J, with 8 bases in between. MiXCR was run by TCRdb on the 5' RACE reads, yielding one entry per CDR3 protein. The sample holds around 9,700 distinct CDR3 sequences, around 52% seen once. The receptor comes from a female donor with breast cancer. Sequencing input: Tregs sorted from a lymph node. The genes are TRBV9 and TRBJ1-1; no firm D call. The CDR3, as DNA: TGTGCCAGCAGCGTGGAAGCTCTGAACACTGAAGCTTTCTTT. As protein: CASSVEALNTEAFF.